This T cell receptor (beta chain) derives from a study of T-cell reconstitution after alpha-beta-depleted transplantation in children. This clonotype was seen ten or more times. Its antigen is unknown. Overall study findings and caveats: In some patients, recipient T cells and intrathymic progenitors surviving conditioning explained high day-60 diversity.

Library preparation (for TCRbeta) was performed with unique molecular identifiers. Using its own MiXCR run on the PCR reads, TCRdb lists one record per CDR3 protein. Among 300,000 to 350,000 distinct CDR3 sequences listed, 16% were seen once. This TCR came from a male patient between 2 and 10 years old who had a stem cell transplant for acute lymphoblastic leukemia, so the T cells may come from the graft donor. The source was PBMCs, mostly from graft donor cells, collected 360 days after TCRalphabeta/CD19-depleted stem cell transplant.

CDR3 sequence reads: CASSGPDRAPGELFF. The CDR3 DNA sequence: TGCGCCAGCAGCGGTCCCGACAGGGCCCCCGGGGAGCTGTTTTTT. This chain links TRBV5-1 with TRBJ2-2; 7 bases line up with TRBD1. The CDR3 loop spans 15 amino acids. Trimming removed 4 bases from V and 6 bases from J; junction bases left unmatched: 9. Germline V gives CDR1 SGHRS, CDR2 YFSETQ.